One T cell receptor (beta chain) is described in this entry. This entry is derived from a study of T cell changes during pregnancy in multiple sclerosis. The protocol was immunoSEQ multiplex PCR, while the TCRdb copy is restricted to in-frame clones and leaves out a portion. The sample holds tens of thousands of clones, around 92% seen once. After removal of 0 bases from V and 7 bases from J, the junction contained 4 bases not matched to a gene. Germline V gene lookup returns CDR1 SGHDT and CDR2 YYEEEE. The CDR3 has 14 residues. The receptor was isolated from a female donor with multiple sclerosis, enrolled in a pregnancy study. V is TRBV5-6 and J is TRBJ1-2; 9 bases agree with TRBD1. This specimen consisted of peripheral blood, obtained before pregnancy. The CDR3 DNA reads as TGTGCCAGCAGCTTGGGCGGGACAGGGAGTGGCTACACCTTC. Protein sequence: CASSLGGTGSGYTF.